This T cell receptor beta chain was retrieved from a study of identical twins. This clonotype was counted only a few times. TCRdb re-called the 5' RACE reads through MiXCR, storing one row per CDR3 protein. The data contain 600,000 to 800,000 distinct CDR3 sequences, 21% of them singletons. This sample also belongs to another study, concerning T cells expressing NK-cell markers.

What was sequenced was PBMCs. The clonotype was recovered from a woman aged 18 to 35 in good health.

The CDR3, as DNA: TGTGCCAGCAGCTTAGACCCAGAGGGGGGCTACGAGCAGTACTTC. Translated: CASSLDPEGGYEQYF. The chain recombines TRBV11-3 with TRBJ2-7, with D perhaps assigned TRBD1 or TRBD2 (6 bases each). The ends were cut back, 0 bases at V and 3 bases at J, with 12 bases in the middle. Per the germline V gene, CDR1 is SGHNT and CDR2 is YENEEA. The CDR3 runs 15 residues.